This is a list of T cell receptor beta chains from one sample in a study of T cells in Graves' hyperthyroidism and ophthalmopathy. TCRdb re-called the multiplex PCR reads with MiXCR, one entry per CDR3 protein. The sample lists approximately 600,000 distinct CDR3 sequences, around 14% occurring once. Sequencing was performed on blood. Receptor source: a woman aged 18-35 years with Graves' ophthalmopathy. Each CDR3 is given with its conserved first and last residue. The order of the fields is V gene, clone size, CDR3 length, J gene, D gene, CDR3 DNA, CDR3 protein. A D gene is named only where the DNA matches it firmly. Only part of the rows carry a size: once, few, many, or a class if the clone is expanded.

v_call: TRBV18; clone_size: -; cdr3_length: 15; j_call: TRBJ2-5; d_call: -; cdr3_nt: TGTGCCAGCTCACCACTAATCACTCTTCAAGAGACCCAGTACTTC; cdr3_aa: CASSPLITLQETQYF
v_call: TRBV9; clone_size: -; cdr3_length: 18; j_call: TRBJ2-5; d_call: TRBD2; cdr3_nt: TGTGCCAGCAGCCTCCAGTATGGGACTAGCGGAGGGACAGAGACCCAGTACTTC; cdr3_aa: CASSLQYGTSGGTETQYF
v_call: TRBV24-1; clone_size: many; cdr3_length: 14; j_call: TRBJ2-5; d_call: -; cdr3_nt: TGTGCCACCAGTACGGAGCGGAGTCAAGAGACCCAGTACTTC; cdr3_aa: CATSTERSQETQYF
v_call: TRBV20-1; clone_size: -; cdr3_length: 16; j_call: TRBJ1-5; d_call: -; cdr3_nt: TGCAGTGCTAGAGCCTGGGAGCGGGCTAGCAATCAGCCCCAGCATTTT; cdr3_aa: CSARAWERASNQPQHF
v_call: TRBV20-1; clone_size: -; cdr3_length: 13; j_call: TRBJ1-2; d_call: TRBD1; cdr3_nt: TGCAGTGCTTTGGACAGGGGGCCCGGAGGCTACACCTTC; cdr3_aa: CSALDRGPGGYTF
v_call: TRBV5-1; clone_size: many; cdr3_length: 15; j_call: TRBJ2-3; d_call: -; cdr3_nt: TGCGCCAGCAGCTTAACCGGGACTTCCACAGATACGCAGTATTTT; cdr3_aa: CASSLTGTSTDTQYF
v_call: TRBV2; clone_size: many; cdr3_length: 14; j_call: TRBJ1-5; d_call: TRBD1; cdr3_nt: TGTGCCAGCACTCCAGGGGGGGGCGGTGGGCCCCAGCATTTT; cdr3_aa: CASTPGGGGGPQHF
v_call: TRBV15; clone_size: many; cdr3_length: 14; j_call: TRBJ2-7; d_call: TRBD1; cdr3_nt: TGTGCCACCAGCACGGAGTTCCAGGGGGCGAAGCAGTACTTC; cdr3_aa: CATSTEFQGAKQYF
v_call: TRBV25-1; clone_size: -; cdr3_length: 19; j_call: TRBJ2-1; d_call: TRBD2; cdr3_nt: TGTGCCAGCAGTGAAGGCGGGAGTGAGACGTCGGGGGTACAGGATGAGCAGTTCTTC; cdr3_aa: CASSEGGSETSGVQDEQFF
v_call: TRBV7-6; clone_size: many; cdr3_length: 16; j_call: TRBJ1-3; d_call: TRBD1; cdr3_nt: TGTGCCAGCAGCCCATGGACAGGAGCTACCGGAAACACCATATATTTT; cdr3_aa: CASSPWTGATGNTIYF
v_call: TRBV20-1; clone_size: few; cdr3_length: 14; j_call: TRBJ1-1; d_call: -; cdr3_nt: TGCAGTGCTAGAGACCCAGGGTCGAACACTGAAGCTTTCTTT; cdr3_aa: CSARDPGSNTEAFF
v_call: TRBV7-9; clone_size: -; cdr3_length: 15; j_call: TRBJ2-2; d_call: -; cdr3_nt: TGTGCCAGCAGCATTACCGGGACGGCCATCGGGGAGCTGTTTTTT; cdr3_aa: CASSITGTAIGELFF
v_call: TRBV12-3/TRBV12-4; clone_size: -; cdr3_length: 17; j_call: TRBJ1-1; d_call: TRBD1; cdr3_nt: TGTGCCAGCAGTTTAGCGCTAATACAGGGGGCGCGTGGAAGGGCTTTCTTT; cdr3_aa: CASSLALIQGARGRAFF
v_call: TRBV28; clone_size: many; cdr3_length: 12; j_call: TRBJ2-3; d_call: -; cdr3_nt: TGTGCCAGCAGTCCCCCAGGGTATACGCAGTATTTT; cdr3_aa: CASSPPGYTQYF
v_call: TRBV7-2; clone_size: many; cdr3_length: 16; j_call: TRBJ2-3; d_call: TRBD2; cdr3_nt: TGTGCCAGCAGCTGGACTAGCGGGAGGGCCGTAGATACGCAGTATTTT; cdr3_aa: CASSWTSGRAVDTQYF
v_call: TRBV12-3/TRBV12-4; clone_size: many; cdr3_length: 15; j_call: TRBJ2-7; d_call: -; cdr3_nt: TGTGCCAGCAGTCTCCACCAGCGGAGCTCCTACGAGCAGTACTTC; cdr3_aa: CASSLHQRSSYEQYF
v_call: TRBV7-3; clone_size: -; cdr3_length: 17; j_call: TRBJ2-3; d_call: TRBD2; cdr3_nt: TGTGCCAGCAGCTTATCATGGACTAGCGGGAGAACAGATACGCAGTATTTT; cdr3_aa: CASSLSWTSGRTDTQYF
v_call: TRBV30; clone_size: many; cdr3_length: 15; j_call: TRBJ1-5; d_call: -; cdr3_nt: TGTGCCTGGAGTCCCGGGACACCGGAGGGTCAGCCCCAGCATTTT; cdr3_aa: CAWSPGTPEGQPQHF
v_call: TRBV5-1; clone_size: many; cdr3_length: 17; j_call: TRBJ2-1; d_call: TRBD1; cdr3_nt: TGCGCCAGCTCCCCTCCACTGACAGGGGTCTACAACAATGAGCAGTTCTTC; cdr3_aa: CASSPPLTGVYNNEQFF
v_call: TRBV6-1; clone_size: -; cdr3_length: 13; j_call: TRBJ2-1; d_call: -; cdr3_nt: TGTGCCAGCAGACCCAACACAGGACATGAGCAGTTCTTC; cdr3_aa: CASRPNTGHEQFF
v_call: TRBV20-1; clone_size: many; cdr3_length: 13; j_call: TRBJ2-5; d_call: -; cdr3_nt: TGCAGTGCCCTGGCGGGACCCCAAGAGACCCAGTACTTC; cdr3_aa: CSALAGPQETQYF
v_call: TRBV5-1; clone_size: many; cdr3_length: 16; j_call: TRBJ2-3; d_call: TRBD1; cdr3_nt: TGCGCCAGTAATACTCCAGGGGGCACTAACACAGATACGCAGTATTTT; cdr3_aa: CASNTPGGTNTDTQYF
v_call: TRBV29-1; clone_size: -; cdr3_length: 13; j_call: TRBJ1-3; d_call: -; cdr3_nt: TGCAGCGTTGGAGAGGGGTACGGAAACACCATATATTTT; cdr3_aa: CSVGEGYGNTIYF
v_call: TRBV7-8; clone_size: many; cdr3_length: 14; j_call: TRBJ2-7; d_call: -; cdr3_nt: TGTGCCAGCAGCCCATATAGGCAGACTTACGAGCAGTACTTC; cdr3_aa: CASSPYRQTYEQYF
v_call: TRBV12-3/TRBV12-4; clone_size: many; cdr3_length: 15; j_call: TRBJ1-5; d_call: -; cdr3_nt: TGTGCCAGCAGTTTTTACCTGCAGGGTAATCAGCCCCAGCATTTT; cdr3_aa: CASSFYLQGNQPQHF
v_call: TRBV12-3/TRBV12-4; clone_size: many; cdr3_length: 15; j_call: TRBJ2-7; d_call: TRBD2; cdr3_nt: TGTGCCAGCAGCATACTAGCGGGAGCTACAAACGAGCAGTACTTC; cdr3_aa: CASSILAGATNEQYF
v_call: TRBV2; clone_size: many; cdr3_length: 16; j_call: TRBJ2-7; d_call: -; cdr3_nt: TGTGCCAGCACCGTATCCCCGGGGGACAGATCCTACGAGCAGTACTTC; cdr3_aa: CASTVSPGDRSYEQYF
v_call: TRBV10-3; clone_size: many; cdr3_length: 13; j_call: TRBJ1-1; d_call: TRBD1; cdr3_nt: TGTGCCATCAGCGAAGAAAGGGGGCGAGGGTCTTTCTTT; cdr3_aa: CAISEERGRGSFF
v_call: TRBV4-2; clone_size: few; cdr3_length: 16; j_call: TRBJ1-6; d_call: -; cdr3_nt: TGTGCCAGCAGCCAGGAGCCCTATCTAGATAATTCACCCCTCCACTTT; cdr3_aa: CASSQEPYLDNSPLHF
v_call: TRBV11-3; clone_size: many; cdr3_length: 13; j_call: TRBJ2-1; d_call: -; cdr3_nt: TGTGCCAGCAGCCGAGATGGGCCCAATGAGCAGTTCTTC; cdr3_aa: CASSRDGPNEQFF
v_call: TRBV10-3; clone_size: many; cdr3_length: 15; j_call: TRBJ2-7; d_call: -; cdr3_nt: TGTGCCATCAGTGAGACCGGGGACCCCCCCTACGAGCAGTACTTC; cdr3_aa: CAISETGDPPYEQYF
v_call: TRBV11-3; clone_size: many; cdr3_length: 14; j_call: TRBJ2-7; d_call: -; cdr3_nt: TGTGCCAGCAGCCCTACCCCGACAGGTTACGAGCAGTACTTC; cdr3_aa: CASSPTPTGYEQYF
v_call: TRBV20-1; clone_size: many; cdr3_length: 12; j_call: TRBJ1-1; d_call: -; cdr3_nt: TGCAGTGCTAGAGGGCCAACCGGGGAAGCTTTCTTT; cdr3_aa: CSARGPTGEAFF
v_call: TRBV12-3/TRBV12-4; clone_size: many; cdr3_length: 16; j_call: TRBJ2-3; d_call: -; cdr3_nt: TGTGCCAGCAGTTACGGGCCCCACAGGGACACAGATACGCAGTATTTT; cdr3_aa: CASSYGPHRDTDTQYF
v_call: TRBV2; clone_size: many; cdr3_length: 17; j_call: TRBJ1-2; d_call: -; cdr3_nt: TGTGCCAGCAGGAGGGGAACGGGGGATCCGTTAAACTATGGCTACACCTTC; cdr3_aa: CASRRGTGDPLNYGYTF